Listed below are T cell receptor beta chains from one sample, sequenced in a study of cytomegalovirus exposure and HLA in healthy donors. Here immunoSEQ multiplex PCR was the method, and the copy in TCRdb shows in-frame clones only, minus some. The table lists 130,000 or so clones, 75% to 90% of them singletons. Sequencing input: PBMCs. The receptors were sampled from a woman aged 30 to 39 in good health and CMV-seropositive. The CDR3 runs from the conserved cysteine through the conserved F or W.

V gene	CDR3 protein
TRBV10-1	CASSSTGFFTEAFF
TRBV6-5	CASRSRLGYEQYF
TRBV28	CASSLSEGIYEQYF
TRBV7-6	CASSLAGLAGLTSSYNEQFF
TRBV30	CARSYGGAYNEQFF
TRBV18	CASSANGAGASTDTQYF
TRBV4-1	CASSQDLSAGWTNEQYF
TRBV19	CASRPEGAGRWTGELFF
TRBV28	CASSSGLPTDTQYF
TRBV18	CASSPGGLDYEQYF
TRBV18	CASSPSVGQGAVGYTF
TRBV7-9	CASSLVMNTEAFF
TRBV18	CASSPPGLAAGYEQYF
TRBV9	CASSDTGGGSLDTQYF
TRBV4-1	CASSQDLTVGANVLTF
TRBV5-1	CASSPSRVDYGYTF
TRBV10-3	CAISDSGGSSYEQYF
TRBV5-6	CASSLPPFTVSYEQYF
TRBV28	CASSFVIVLSATYEQYF
TRBV4-1	CASSQNPPTLAGALYTQYF
TRBV7-9	CASSLGTGENIQYF
TRBV7-3	CASSPTGDYGYTF
TRBV21-1	CASSTPSGFTDTQYF
TRBV2	CASSNDRVVTEAFF
TRBV5-1	CASSLGQNTGELFF
TRBV7-2	CASSFGDRANYGYTF
TRBV5-1	CASSLVWRANTGELFF